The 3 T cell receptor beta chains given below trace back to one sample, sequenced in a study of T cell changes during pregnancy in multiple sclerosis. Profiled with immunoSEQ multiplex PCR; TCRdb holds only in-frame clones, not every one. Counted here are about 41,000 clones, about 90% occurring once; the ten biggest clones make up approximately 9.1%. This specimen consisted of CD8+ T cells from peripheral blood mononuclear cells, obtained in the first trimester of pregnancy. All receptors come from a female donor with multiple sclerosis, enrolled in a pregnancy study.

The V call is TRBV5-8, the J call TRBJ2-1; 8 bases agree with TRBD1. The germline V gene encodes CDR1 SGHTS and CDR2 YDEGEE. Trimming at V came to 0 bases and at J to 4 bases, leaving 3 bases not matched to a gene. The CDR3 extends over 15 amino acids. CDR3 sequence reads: CASSLGQGAYNEQFF. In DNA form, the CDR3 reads TGTGCCAGCAGCTTGGGGCAGGGGGCGTACAATGAGCAGTTCTTC.

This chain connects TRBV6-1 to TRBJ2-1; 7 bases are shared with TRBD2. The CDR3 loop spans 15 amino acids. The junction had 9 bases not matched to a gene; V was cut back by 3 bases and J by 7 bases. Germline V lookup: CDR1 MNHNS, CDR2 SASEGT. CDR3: CASSDPPSGANEQFF. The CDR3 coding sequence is TGTGCCAGCAGTGATCCCCCTAGCGGAGCAAATGAGCAGTTCTTC.

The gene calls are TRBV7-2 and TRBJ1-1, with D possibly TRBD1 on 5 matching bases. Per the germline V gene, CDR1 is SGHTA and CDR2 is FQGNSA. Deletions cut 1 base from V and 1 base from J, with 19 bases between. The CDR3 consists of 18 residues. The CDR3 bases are TGTGCCAGCAGCTTAGATTACAGGATCCCCGACGGGAACACTGAAGCTTTCTTT. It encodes CASSLDYRIPDGNTEAFF.